A selection of T cell receptor beta chains follows, all from one sample in a study of CD8+ T cells in alopecia areata. The table came from immunoSEQ multiplex PCR; TCRdb's copy has only in-frame clones and leaves some out. The sample lists about 190,000 clones; 60% to 70% were seen once. The input for sequencing was CD4+ T cells sorted from blood, taken at week 4, from a patient treated with tofacitinib. The receptors were sampled from a human donor with alopecia areata. Each CDR3 is given with its conserved first and last residue. A D gene is named only where the DNA matches it firmly. Only part of the rows carry a size: once, few, many, or a class if the clone is expanded.

d_gene: -; v_gene: TRBV27; j_gene: TRBJ2-3; abundance: few; CDR3nt: TGTGCCAGCAGTTTAGGAGATACGCAGTATTTT; CDR3aa: CASSLGDTQYF
d_gene: -; v_gene: TRBV4-1; j_gene: TRBJ2-7; abundance: -; CDR3nt: TGCGCCAGCAGCCAAGATTTCTCCGGGACGGGTTCCTACGAGCAGTACTTC; CDR3aa: CASSQDFSGTGSYEQYF
d_gene: TRBD2; v_gene: TRBV29-1; j_gene: TRBJ2-7; abundance: few; CDR3nt: TGCAGCGTTGAACGGGAGGGCCTCGGCGAGCAGTACTTC; CDR3aa: CSVEREGLGEQYF
d_gene: TRBD2; v_gene: TRBV7-9; j_gene: TRBJ2-7; abundance: -; CDR3nt: TGTGCCAGCAGCTCTAGTACTCGGGAGGTCTACGAGCAGTACTTC; CDR3aa: CASSSSTREVYEQYF
d_gene: TRBD2; v_gene: TRBV30; j_gene: TRBJ2-7; abundance: -; CDR3nt: TGTGCCTGGAGTCCTCGGACTAGCGGGAGATCCGACTTCAAGCAGTACTTC; CDR3aa: CAWSPRTSGRSDFKQYF
d_gene: -; v_gene: TRBV29-1; j_gene: TRBJ2-3; abundance: -; CDR3nt: TGCAGCGTCGCCCAATGGGGCGCAGATACGCAGTATTTT; CDR3aa: CSVAQWGADTQYF
d_gene: TRBD1; v_gene: TRBV29-1; j_gene: TRBJ1-2; abundance: few; CDR3nt: TGCAGCGTGGGGGACAGGAGGGACTATGGCTACACCTTC; CDR3aa: CSVGDRRDYGYTF
d_gene: -; v_gene: TRBV11-1; j_gene: TRBJ1-1; abundance: -; CDR3nt: TGTGCCAGCAGCTTACCAGGGATCGCTGAAGCTTTCTTT; CDR3aa: CASSLPGIAEAFF
d_gene: -; v_gene: TRBV27; j_gene: TRBJ2-3; abundance: few; CDR3nt: TGTGCCAGCAGGTTGACTCCCACTATAGATACGCAGTATTTT; CDR3aa: CASRLTPTIDTQYF
d_gene: -; v_gene: TRBV4-2; j_gene: TRBJ2-5; abundance: few; CDR3nt: TGTGCCAGCAGCACAGGACGACTGGAACAAGAGACCCAGTACTTC; CDR3aa: CASSTGRLEQETQYF
d_gene: TRBD2; v_gene: TRBV7-2; j_gene: TRBJ2-7; abundance: once; CDR3nt: TGTGCCAGCAGCGACTCGACTAGCGGGAGGTTTAGTAGTACCTACGAGCAGTACTTC; CDR3aa: CASSDSTSGRFSSTYEQYF
d_gene: -; v_gene: TRBV4-3; j_gene: TRBJ2-1; abundance: -; CDR3nt: TGCGCCAGCAGCCAAGGGGCAGGGTTTTTCGGAGCCTACAATGAGCAGTTCTTC; CDR3aa: CASSQGAGFFGAYNEQFF
d_gene: TRBD1; v_gene: TRBV29-1; j_gene: TRBJ2-5; abundance: -; CDR3nt: TGCAGCCTTGACAGGGGACAAGAGACCCAGTACTTC; CDR3aa: CSLDRGQETQYF
d_gene: TRBD2; v_gene: TRBV19; j_gene: TRBJ2-5; abundance: -; CDR3nt: TGTGCCAGTAGTATAGGGCGGGAGTGGCGAGAGACCCAGTACTTC; CDR3aa: CASSIGREWRETQYF
d_gene: -; v_gene: TRBV7-3; j_gene: TRBJ2-1; abundance: -; CDR3nt: TGTGCCAGCAGCCAACAACCCCGCTCCTACAATGAGCAGTTCTTC; CDR3aa: CASSQQPRSYNEQFF
d_gene: TRBD1; v_gene: TRBV14; j_gene: TRBJ1-2; abundance: -; CDR3nt: TGTGCCAGCAGCCAAGGGACAGGGATGGTCTATGGCTACACCTTC; CDR3aa: CASSQGTGMVYGYTF
d_gene: -; v_gene: TRBV28; j_gene: TRBJ2-4; abundance: -; CDR3nt: TGTGCCAGCAGTTTAGCGGGAAAGGGCATTCAGTACTTC; CDR3aa: CASSLAGKGIQYF
d_gene: -; v_gene: TRBV29-1; j_gene: TRBJ2-3; abundance: -; CDR3nt: TGCAGCGTTGCAGGGGGACTAGACACAATCACAGATACGCAGTATTTT; CDR3aa: CSVAGGLDTITDTQYF
d_gene: TRBD2; v_gene: TRBV29-1; j_gene: TRBJ2-2; abundance: -; CDR3nt: TGCAGCGTTGGGGCGGCGCCGACTAGCGGGAGTAGGGACACCGGGGAGCTGTTTTTT; CDR3aa: CSVGAAPTSGSRDTGELFF
d_gene: -; v_gene: TRBV5-1; j_gene: TRBJ2-5; abundance: -; CDR3nt: TGCGCCAGCAAGTTGGCAACCGGCCAAGAGACCCAGTACTTC; CDR3aa: CASKLATGQETQYF
d_gene: TRBD2; v_gene: TRBV11-1; j_gene: TRBJ2-5; abundance: few; CDR3nt: TGTGCCAGCAGCCGCAGCGGACTAGGCCGAGAGACCCAGTACTTC; CDR3aa: CASSRSGLGRETQYF
d_gene: -; v_gene: TRBV30; j_gene: TRBJ1-1; abundance: -; CDR3nt: TGTGCCTGGAGTTCAGCTAGGGCCACTGAAGCTTTCTTT; CDR3aa: CAWSSARATEAFF
d_gene: -; v_gene: TRBV11-2; j_gene: TRBJ1-1; abundance: -; CDR3nt: TGTGCCAGCAGCTTAGTTCTGGGCACTGAAGCTTTCTTT; CDR3aa: CASSLVLGTEAFF
d_gene: TRBD1; v_gene: TRBV5-1; j_gene: TRBJ2-7; abundance: few; CDR3nt: TGCGCCAGCAGCTTGCCGGGACAGGGTAGTCCCTACGAGCAGTACTTC; CDR3aa: CASSLPGQGSPYEQYF
d_gene: -; v_gene: TRBV2; j_gene: TRBJ1-1; abundance: few; CDR3nt: TGTGCCAGCAGTGAGGAGTTGAACACTGAAGCTTTCTTT; CDR3aa: CASSEELNTEAFF
d_gene: TRBD1; v_gene: TRBV4-2; j_gene: TRBJ1-2; abundance: -; CDR3nt: TGTGCCAGCAGCTCGGGACAGACATCTAACTATGGCTACACCTTC; CDR3aa: CASSSGQTSNYGYTF
d_gene: -; v_gene: TRBV5-1; j_gene: TRBJ2-7; abundance: -; CDR3nt: TGCGCCAGCAGCTTGGGAGGGAGTGGTCCCTACGAGCAGTACTTC; CDR3aa: CASSLGGSGPYEQYF
d_gene: -; v_gene: TRBV29-1; j_gene: TRBJ2-1; abundance: -; CDR3nt: TGCAGCGTTGCGGCCGCCGAGCAGTTCTTC; CDR3aa: CSVAAAEQFF
d_gene: -; v_gene: TRBV7-2; j_gene: TRBJ2-7; abundance: -; CDR3nt: TGTGCCAGCAGCTTAGCAGTCTACGAGCAGTACTTC; CDR3aa: CASSLAVYEQYF
d_gene: -; v_gene: TRBV25-1; j_gene: TRBJ2-7; abundance: -; CDR3nt: TGTGCCAGCAGTGGCGGCTTGGGTGCAGGCTACTCCTACGAGCAGTACTTC; CDR3aa: CASSGGLGAGYSYEQYF
d_gene: -; v_gene: TRBV4-1; j_gene: TRBJ1-2; abundance: -; CDR3nt: TGCGCCAGCAGCCAAGACAGGGTATCCTTCCATGGCTACACCTTC; CDR3aa: CASSQDRVSFHGYTF
d_gene: -; v_gene: TRBV29-1; j_gene: TRBJ2-6; abundance: -; CDR3nt: TGCAGCGTTGACGGGCGAAGCTCTGGGGCCAACGTCCTGACTTTC; CDR3aa: CSVDGRSSGANVLTF
d_gene: -; v_gene: TRBV20-1; j_gene: TRBJ2-7; abundance: few; CDR3nt: TGCAGTGCTAGTCCCCGGGACGAGCAGTACTTC; CDR3aa: CSASPRDEQYF
d_gene: -; v_gene: TRBV20-1; j_gene: TRBJ2-1; abundance: -; CDR3nt: TGCAGTGCTGTTAGAAGCGCTGGGCAGTTCTTC; CDR3aa: CSAVRSAGQFF
d_gene: TRBD1; v_gene: TRBV29-1; j_gene: TRBJ2-7; abundance: -; CDR3nt: TGCAGCGTTGCCCCCACAGGGGGGTACGAGCAGTACTTC; CDR3aa: CSVAPTGGYEQYF